This T cell receptor beta chain comes out of a study of T cells in Graves' hyperthyroidism and ophthalmopathy. As for this clonotype: The antigen is undetermined.

Study-wide points: Stable hyperthyroidism and ophthalmopathy were separated using 13 V-J signatures. Ophthalmopathy was model-predicted a median around 6.7 months pre-onset.

A patient was excluded if there was uncontrolled infection, other autoimmune disease, pregnancy or lactation. Roughly 10 ml of fresh peripheral blood supplied the PBMCs. TCR beta CDR3 regions were amplified from RNA transcripts. A set of HTBI primers served as the primers for a first-round RT-PCR of the TCR CDR3. One entry per CDR3 protein results from TCRdb running MiXCR on the multiplex PCR reads. Seen here are hundreds of thousands of distinct CDR3 sequences, roughly 20% observed once, and the top ten hold 34%. CDR3 length: 15 residues. Germline values: CDR1 KGHSH, CDR2 LQKENI. V gave up 3 bases and J gave up 3 bases, with 15 bases separating them.

The origin of this receptor is a man aged 25 to 40 with Graves' ophthalmopathy. The sample was blood. This chain links TRBV18 with TRBJ2-7; D assignment may be TRBD1 or TRBD2 (6 bases each). CDR3 protein: CASSPRDTNLYEQYF. The DNA for the CDR3 is TGTGCCAGCTCACCGCGGGACACCAATCTCTACGAGCAGTACTTC. Drawing the rest from reference TRBV18 and TRBJ2-7, the complete variable domain is NAGVMQNPRHLVRRRGQEARLRCSPMKGHSHVYWYRQLPEEGLKFMVYLQKENIIDESGMPKERFSAEFPKEGPSILRIQQVVRGDSAAYFCASSPRDTNLYEQYFGPGTRLTVT.